This TCR beta chain was retrieved from a study of breast tumors, draining lymph nodes, adjacent tissues. Study observations and caveats: Data fit most tumor T cells coming from lymph node, expanding in tumor.

Between the trimmed V and J ends, which lost 0 bases and 4 bases, there was a span of 10 bases. This CDR3 contains 14 residues. Germline CDR1 reads DFQATT; CDR2 reads SNEGSKA (reference sequence). The table lists this clonotype with many counts. Its antigen is currently unknown. Samples came from axillary lymph nodes draining the breast cancer. TCRdb re-called the multiplex PCR reads through MiXCR, storing one row per CDR3 protein. Among 250,000 or so distinct CDR3 sequences, 30% to 35% were seen once, and the ten largest hold roughly 1.2%. Input material: axillary lymph node tissue. This clonotype originated in a female donor with breast cancer. Some clones in this sample may be carry-over from other donors' samples. The chain employs TRBV20-1 and TRBJ2-1, with no clear D. CDR3 nucleotide sequence: TGCAGTGCTAGAGATGATCGAGGTTACAATGAGCAGTTCTTC. Translating it yields CSARDDRGYNEQFF.